This T cell receptor beta chain was identified during a study of T cell responses to AZD1222 COVID-19 vaccine. Study-wide points: Repertoires in all cases were sampled only once the peak T cell response had passed. Donors skewed white British and female; clonal diversity was possibly underestimated. Among those given AZD1222, only five to seven were seropositive at baseline.

As to this clone: The antigen is not known.

Clones were sequenced by immunoSEQ multiplex PCR, and TCRdb holds only the in-frame ones, with some missing. The sample has about 160,000 clones; about 90% are singletons. Sequenced material: peripheral blood, taken on day 0 of MenACWY control vaccination. The sequence came from an adult in good health.

The CDR3 sequence is CASSRLGEWLDSPLHF. The DNA of the CDR3 is TGTGCCAGCAGTAGGCTAGGGGAATGGTTGGATTCACCCCTCCACTTT. The rearrangement joins TRBV9 to TRBJ1-6; possibly TRBD1 for D (5 bases). Trimming removed 5 bases at V and 8 bases at J, with 20 bases between. The CDR3 contains 16 residues. Germline assignment: CDR1 SGDLS and CDR2 YYNGEE.